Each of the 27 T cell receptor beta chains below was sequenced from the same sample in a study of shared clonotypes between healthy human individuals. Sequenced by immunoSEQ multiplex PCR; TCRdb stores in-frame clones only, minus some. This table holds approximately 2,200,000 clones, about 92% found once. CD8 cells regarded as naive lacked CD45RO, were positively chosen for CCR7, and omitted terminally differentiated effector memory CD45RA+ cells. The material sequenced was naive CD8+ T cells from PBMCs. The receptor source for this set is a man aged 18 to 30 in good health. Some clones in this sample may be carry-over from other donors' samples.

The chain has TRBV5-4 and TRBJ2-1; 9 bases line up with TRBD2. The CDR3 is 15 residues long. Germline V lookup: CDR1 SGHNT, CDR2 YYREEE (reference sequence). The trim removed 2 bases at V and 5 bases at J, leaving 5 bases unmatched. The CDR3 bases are TGTGCCAGCAGCTTCAAGCGGGAGGTACACAATGAGCAGTTCTTC. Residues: CASSFKREVHNEQFF.

CDR3 nucleotides: TGTGCCAGCAGCCTAGGACAGGGAACGGCCCTCCACTTT. This translates into CASSLGQGTALHF. The chain has TRBV7-3 and TRBJ1-6; 8 positions agree with TRBD1. Germline lookup yields CDR1 SGHTA and CDR2 FQGTGA. The length of the CDR3 is 13 residues. V shed 5 bases, J shed 14 bases, and the junction held 8 bases outside the gene matches.

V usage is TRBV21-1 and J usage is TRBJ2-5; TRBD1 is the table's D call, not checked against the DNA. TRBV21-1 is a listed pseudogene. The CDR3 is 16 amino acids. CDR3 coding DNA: TGTGCCAGCAGCACCGAAAACCGGGACACAAAAGGGACCCAGTACTTC. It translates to CASSTENRDTKGTQYF.

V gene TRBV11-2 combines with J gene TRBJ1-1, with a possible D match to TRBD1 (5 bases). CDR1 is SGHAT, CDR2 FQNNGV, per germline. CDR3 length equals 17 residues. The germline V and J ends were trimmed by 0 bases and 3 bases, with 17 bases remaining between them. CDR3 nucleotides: TGTGCCAGCAGCTTAGATGGGCAGGGTGAATCCTACACTGAAGCTTTCTTT. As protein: CASSLDGQGESYTEAFF.

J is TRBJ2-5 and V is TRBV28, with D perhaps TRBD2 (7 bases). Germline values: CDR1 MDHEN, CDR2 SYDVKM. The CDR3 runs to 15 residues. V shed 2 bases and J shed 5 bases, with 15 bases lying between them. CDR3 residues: CASSLRSGTRETQYF. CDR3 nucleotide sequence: TGTGCCAGCAGTTTAAGGAGCGGGACACGGGAGACCCAGTACTTC.

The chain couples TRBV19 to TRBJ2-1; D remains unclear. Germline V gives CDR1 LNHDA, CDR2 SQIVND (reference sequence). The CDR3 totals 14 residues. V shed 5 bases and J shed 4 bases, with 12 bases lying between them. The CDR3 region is CASSPLPMYNEQFF. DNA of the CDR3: TGTGCCAGTAGTCCACTCCCCATGTACAATGAGCAGTTCTTC.

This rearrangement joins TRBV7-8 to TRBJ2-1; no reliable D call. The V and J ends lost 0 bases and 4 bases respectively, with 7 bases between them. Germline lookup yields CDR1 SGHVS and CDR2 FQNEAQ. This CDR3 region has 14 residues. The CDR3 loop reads CASSLAKIYNEQFF. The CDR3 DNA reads TGTGCCAGCAGCTTAGCGAAGATATACAATGAGCAGTTCTTC.

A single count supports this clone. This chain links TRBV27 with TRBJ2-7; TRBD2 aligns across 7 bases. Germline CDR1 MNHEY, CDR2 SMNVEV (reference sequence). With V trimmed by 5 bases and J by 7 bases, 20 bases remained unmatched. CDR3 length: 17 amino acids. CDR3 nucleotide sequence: TGTGCCAGCAGTCCTCTCACGGACTACCTTGGGGGGGGAGAGCAGTACTTC. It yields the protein CASSPLTDYLGGGEQYF.

CDR3 coding DNA: TGTGCCAGTGCTGACGACCCTACTAGCGGAGCCTACAATGAGCAGTTCTTC. Translation: CASADDPTSGAYNEQFF. The chain combines TRBV19 with TRBJ2-1; 8 nucleotides line up with TRBD2. Germline V lookup: CDR1 LNHDA, CDR2 SQIVND (reference sequence). CDR3 length: 17 amino acids. Trimming cost V 8 bases and J 2 bases; bases outside gene matches: 14.

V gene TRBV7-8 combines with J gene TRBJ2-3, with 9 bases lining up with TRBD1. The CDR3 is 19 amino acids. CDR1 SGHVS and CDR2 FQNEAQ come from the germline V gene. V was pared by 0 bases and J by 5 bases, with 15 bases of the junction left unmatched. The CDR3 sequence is CASSLAFRLGQGLIDTQYF. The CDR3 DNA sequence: TGTGCCAGCAGCTTAGCGTTCCGGCTGGGACAGGGTCTCATAGATACGCAGTATTTT.

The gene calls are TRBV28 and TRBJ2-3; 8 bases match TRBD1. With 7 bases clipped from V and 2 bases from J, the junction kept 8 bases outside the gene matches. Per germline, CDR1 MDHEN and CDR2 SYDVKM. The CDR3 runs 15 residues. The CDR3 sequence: CASKWQGAVTDTQYF. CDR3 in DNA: TGTGCCAGCAAGTGGCAGGGGGCAGTCACAGATACGCAGTATTTT.

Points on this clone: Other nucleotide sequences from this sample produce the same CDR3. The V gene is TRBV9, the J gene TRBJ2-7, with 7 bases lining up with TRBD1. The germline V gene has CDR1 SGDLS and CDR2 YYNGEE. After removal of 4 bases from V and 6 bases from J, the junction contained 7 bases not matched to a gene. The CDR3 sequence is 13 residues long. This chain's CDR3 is CASSPDRVSEQYF. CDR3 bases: TGTGCCAGCAGCCCCGACAGGGTGAGCGAGCAGTACTTC.

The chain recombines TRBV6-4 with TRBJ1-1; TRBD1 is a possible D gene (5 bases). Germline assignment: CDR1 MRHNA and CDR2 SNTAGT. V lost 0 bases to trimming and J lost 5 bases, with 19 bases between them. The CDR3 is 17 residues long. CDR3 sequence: CASSDSMSGRRVTEAFF. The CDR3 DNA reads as TGTGCCAGCAGTGACTCGATGTCAGGGCGGAGGGTTACTGAAGCTTTCTTT.

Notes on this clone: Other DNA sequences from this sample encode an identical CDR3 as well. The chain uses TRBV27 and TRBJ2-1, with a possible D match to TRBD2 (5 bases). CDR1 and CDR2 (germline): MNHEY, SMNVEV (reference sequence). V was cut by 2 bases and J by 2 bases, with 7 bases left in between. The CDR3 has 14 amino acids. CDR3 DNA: TGTGCCAGCAGTTTAGCCGGGGCCTACAATGAGCAGTTCTTC. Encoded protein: CASSLAGAYNEQFF.

CDR3 sequence: CASSEHEATYNEQFF. In DNA form, the CDR3 reads TGTGCCAGCAGTGAACACGAAGCCACCTACAATGAGCAGTTCTTC. The chain employs TRBV6-1 and TRBJ2-1; no reliable D call. The V gene's germline CDR1 is MNHNS and CDR2 SASEGT. This CDR3 region has 15 residues. V gave up 2 bases and J gave up 2 bases, with 10 bases separating them.

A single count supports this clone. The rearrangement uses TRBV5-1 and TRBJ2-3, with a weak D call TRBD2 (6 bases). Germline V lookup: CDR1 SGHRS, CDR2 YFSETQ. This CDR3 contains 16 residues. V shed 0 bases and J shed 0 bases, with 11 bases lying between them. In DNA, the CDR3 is TGCGCCAGCAGCTTGGAGGGGCGGGGTAGCACAGATACGCAGTATTTT. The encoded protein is CASSLEGRGSTDTQYF.

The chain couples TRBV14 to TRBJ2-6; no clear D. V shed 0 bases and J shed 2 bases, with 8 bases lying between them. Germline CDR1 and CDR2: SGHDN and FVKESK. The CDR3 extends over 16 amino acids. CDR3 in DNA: TGTGCCAGCAGCCAAGAGAAGAGACCTGGGGCCAACGTCCTGACTTTC. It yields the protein CASSQEKRPGANVLTF.

The CDR3 is CASSFGGIYGYTF. The CDR3 region has the DNA TGCGCCAGCAGCTTCGGGGGCATCTATGGCTACACCTTC. V gene TRBV5-1 combines with J gene TRBJ1-2; D is possibly TRBD1 (6 bases). The V and J ends lost 2 bases and 4 bases respectively, with 9 bases between them. The CDR3 extends over 13 amino acids. The germline V gene has CDR1 SGHRS and CDR2 YFSETQ.

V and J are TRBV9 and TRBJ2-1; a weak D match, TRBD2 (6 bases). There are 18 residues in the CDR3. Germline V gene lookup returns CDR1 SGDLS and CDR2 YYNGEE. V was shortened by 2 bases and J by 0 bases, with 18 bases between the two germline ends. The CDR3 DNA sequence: TGTGCCAGCAGCGTCCCTCAGGGTGGGGGGAGCTCCTACAATGAGCAGTTCTTC. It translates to CASSVPQGGGSSYNEQFF.

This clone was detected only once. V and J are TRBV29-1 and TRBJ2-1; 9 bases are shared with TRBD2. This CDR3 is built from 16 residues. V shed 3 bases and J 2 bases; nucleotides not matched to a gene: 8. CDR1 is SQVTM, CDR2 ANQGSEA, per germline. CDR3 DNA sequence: TGCAGCGTTGAGGGACTAGCTCTCGGCCCCTACAATGAGCAGTTCTTC. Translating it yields CSVEGLALGPYNEQFF.

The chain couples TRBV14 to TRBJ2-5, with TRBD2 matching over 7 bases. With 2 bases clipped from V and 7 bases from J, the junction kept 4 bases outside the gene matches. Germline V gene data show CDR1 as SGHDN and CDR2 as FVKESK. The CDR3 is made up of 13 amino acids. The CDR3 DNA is TGTGCCAGCAGCCAATCCTGGGAGGGGACCCAGTACTTC. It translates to CASSQSWEGTQYF.

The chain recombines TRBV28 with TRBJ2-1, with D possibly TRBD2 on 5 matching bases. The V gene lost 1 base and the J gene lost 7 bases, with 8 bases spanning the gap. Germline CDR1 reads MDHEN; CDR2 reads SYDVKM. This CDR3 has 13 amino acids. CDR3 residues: CASSLSGENEQFF. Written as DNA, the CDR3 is TGTGCCAGCAGTTTATCTGGGGAGAATGAGCAGTTCTTC.

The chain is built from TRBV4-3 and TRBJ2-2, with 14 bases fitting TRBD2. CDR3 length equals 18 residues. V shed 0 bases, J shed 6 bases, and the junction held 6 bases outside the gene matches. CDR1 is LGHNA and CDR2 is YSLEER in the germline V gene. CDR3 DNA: TGCGCCAGCAGCCAAGATAGGGGACTAGCGGGAGTCTCCGGGGAGCTGTTTTTT. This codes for CASSQDRGLAGVSGELFF.

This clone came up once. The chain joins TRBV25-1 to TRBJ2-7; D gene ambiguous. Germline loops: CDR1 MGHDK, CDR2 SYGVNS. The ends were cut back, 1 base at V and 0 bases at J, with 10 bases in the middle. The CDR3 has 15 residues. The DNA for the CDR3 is TGTGCCAGCAGTGAATCTGCGGAAGCCTCCTACGAGCAGTACTTC. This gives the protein CASSESAEASYEQYF.

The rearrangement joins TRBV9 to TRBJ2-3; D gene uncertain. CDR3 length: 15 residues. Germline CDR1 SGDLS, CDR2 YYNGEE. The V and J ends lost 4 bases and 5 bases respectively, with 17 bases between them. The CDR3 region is CASSPAIARIDTQYF. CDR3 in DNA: TGTGCCAGCAGCCCCGCGATAGCCCGGATAGATACGCAGTATTTT.

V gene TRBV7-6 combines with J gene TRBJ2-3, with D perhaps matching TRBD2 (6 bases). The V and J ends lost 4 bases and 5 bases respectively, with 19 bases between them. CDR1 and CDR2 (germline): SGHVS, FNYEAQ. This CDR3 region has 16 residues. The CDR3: CASSSGVGGPLDTQYF. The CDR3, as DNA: TGTGCCAGCAGCTCGGGGGTGGGAGGTCCCCTAGATACGCAGTATTTT.

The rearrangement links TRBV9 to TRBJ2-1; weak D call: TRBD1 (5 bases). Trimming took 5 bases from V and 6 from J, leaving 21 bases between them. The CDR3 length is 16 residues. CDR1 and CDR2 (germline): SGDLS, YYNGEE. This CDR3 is CASSPFASGIGNEQFF. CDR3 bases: TGTGCCAGCAGTCCTTTTGCGTCAGGGATTGGCAATGAGCAGTTCTTC.